This T cell receptor (beta chain) was captured by sequencing in a study of blood T cell repertoires in COVID-19. In the study overall: From the United States, Italy and Spain came samples of acute and convalescent COVID-19. In each case, the material was cDNA or gDNA derived from T cells, B-cell-depleted T cells, or PBMCs.

In the authors' workflow: Estimated nucleated cell counts came from reference gene primer amplification. The repertoire was sequenced with immunoSEQ multiplex PCR; TCRdb's copy has only in-frame clones and lacks some. The V and J calls and the clone size are those of that table, but D and trimming were determined from the DNA. The sample consists of some 270,000 clones, around 88% of them appearing once. This clonotype originated in a man aged 25 to 40 with acute or convalescent COVID-19. Sequenced material: peripheral blood.

The CDR3 sequence is CAWSVAGGSNQPQHF. The DNA for the CDR3 is TGTGCCTGGAGTGTGGCAGGGGGAAGCAATCAGCCCCAGCATTTT. J is TRBJ1-5 and V is TRBV30, with TRBD1 identical over 7 bases. CDR1 and CDR2 (germline): GTSNPN, SVGIG (reference sequence). CDR3 size: 15 residues. The trim removed 0 bases at V and 1 base at J, leaving 3 bases unmatched.